This T cell receptor (beta chain) was observed in a study of radiotherapy plus CTLA-4 blockade in lung cancer. Study findings and constraints: Expansion in blood of tumor-derived TCR clones was seen after radiotherapy plus ipilimumab.

Deletions cut 2 bases from V and 9 bases from J, with 17 bases between. The CDR3 covers 16 residues. CDR1 and CDR2 from the germline V gene are SNHLY and FYNNEI. Here immunoSEQ multiplex PCR was the method, and the copy in TCRdb shows in-frame clones only, minus some. The sample has 90,000 or so clones; around 85% are singletons. Enrolled patients, whose metastatic non-small-cell lung cancer was chemo-refractory, received focal radiation plus CTLA-4 blockade with ipilimumab. Points on this clone: Its cognate antigen is unknown.

This TCR was recovered from a human donor with non-small cell lung cancer who had a partial response to radiotherapy plus ipilimumab. The sample here was peripheral blood, taken from a patient treated with radiotherapy plus ipilimumab. V is TRBV2 and J is TRBJ1-6; D remains ambiguous. The CDR3 bases are TGTGCCAGCAGTGAATACCTCGGGATTTTGGGTTCACCCCTCCACTTT. Protein sequence: CASSEYLGILGSPLHF.